This T cell receptor (beta chain) was identified during a study of T cell repertoires in ileal Crohn's disease. Study background: At postoperative colonoscopy, neoterminal ileum biopsies were taken as M6.

Time point here: neoterminal ileum biopsy at postoperative endoscopy, about 6 months after surgery. The repertoire was sequenced with immunoSEQ multiplex PCR; TCRdb's copy has only in-frame clones and lacks some. The sample yields about 12,000 clones, approximately 85% seen once. The CDR3 length is 16 residues. CDR1 is SGHVS, CDR2 FNYEAQ, per germline. Trimming shortened V by 2 bases and J by 3 bases, and 17 bases separated the two germline ends. The rearrangement uses TRBV7-6 and TRBJ2-7; TRBD2 is a possible D gene (7 bases). The material sequenced was ileal tissue. The clonotype originates from an adult with Crohn's disease. CDR3 DNA: TGTGCCAGCAGCTTAAGACCGGACGGGGGGCTCTACGAGCAGTACTTC. Translation: CASSLRPDGGLYEQYF.